Below are 28 T cell receptor beta chains sequenced from a single sample in a study of metastatic and nonmetastatic thyroid tumors. Patients had received no treatment of any kind before thyroid surgery. TCRdb reanalyzed the PCR reads with MiXCR. The repertoire holds approximately 30,000 clones, with around 16% as singletons. Material for sequencing was blood. Receptors originate from a male donor with papillary thyroid cancer or a benign thyroid nodule (not recorded which). Some clones in this sample may be carry-over from other donors' samples.

This clone was observed many times. The V gene is TRBV5-5, the J gene TRBJ2-7, with D possibly matching TRBD1 (5 bases). V was cut by 0 bases and J by 3 bases, with 10 bases left in between. This CDR3 spans 14 amino acids. Germline-derived CDR1 and CDR2 are SGHKS and YYEKEE (reference sequence). The CDR3 loop is CASSLAGLSYEQYF. The CDR3 region has the DNA TGTGCCAGCAGCTTGGCAGGGTTGAGCTACGAGCAGTACTTC.

The chain carries TRBV4-3 and TRBJ1-6; possibly TRBD1 for D (5 bases). V was pared by 0 bases and J by 7 bases, with 13 bases between. The CDR3 sequence is 16 residues long. Looked up from germline, CDR1 is LGHNA and CDR2 is YSLEER. This CDR3 is CASSQDFRVGNSPLHF. The CDR3 coding sequence is TGCGCCAGCAGCCAAGATTTCAGGGTTGGCAATTCACCCCTCCACTTT.

This clone has a count of ten or more. The gene calls are TRBV2 and TRBJ2-7; TRBD2 might be the D (6 bases). The germline V and J ends were trimmed by 4 bases and 6 bases, with 10 bases remaining between them. CDR1 is SNHLY, CDR2 FYNNEI, per germline. The CDR3 is 12 residues long. Here the CDR3 reads CASSGDGSEQYF. Here the CDR3 DNA reads TGTGCCAGCAGTGGGGACGGGAGCGAGCAGTACTTC.

This clone was found many times. This rearrangement joins TRBV6-5 to TRBJ1-2; D gene uncertain. The CDR3 length is 17 residues. V dropped 2 bases and J dropped 0 bases, with 16 bases sitting between them. In germline, CDR1 is MNHEY, CDR2 SVGAGI. DNA of the CDR3: TGTGCCAGCAGTTACCTTCGGCCGAACTTAGCTAACTATGGCTACACCTTC. This sequence encodes CASSYLRPNLANYGYTF.

This clone was seen repeatedly, ten times or more. This chain uses TRBV12-3 or TRBV12-4 with TRBJ1-1, with D possibly matching TRBD1 (5 bases). The V end was cut by 7 bases, the J end by 7 bases, with 19 bases between. This CDR3 region has 14 residues. CDR3 sequence reads: CASTVGGGSGEAFF. DNA for the CDR3: TGTGCCAGCACCGTCGGGGGGGGTTCCGGTGAAGCTTTCTTT.

Turning to this clone: The DNA is left out, because the CDR3 cannot be placed on it with certainty; the CDR3 is given as TCRdb lists it. The rearrangement uses TRBV12-3 or TRBV12-4 and TRBJ2-1; the DNA was not compared with TRBD1, the D call given in the table. The CDR3 is 14 residues long, counting both termini. The CDR3 spells CASSWGQGNNEKFF.

This clone appeared a few times. Mismatch with germline at one junction end may stem from a read error. J is TRBJ1-4 and V is TRBV20-1; TRBD1 agrees at 9 bases. The CDR3 is made up of 18 amino acids. Germline lookup yields CDR1 DFQATT and CDR2 SNEGSKA (reference sequence). CDR3 sequence reads: CSARGSGALGQGTRKRFF. CDR3 DNA: TGCAGTGCTAGGGGATCCGGGGCACTGGGACAGGGTACAAGGAAACGGTTTTTT.

This clone appeared many times. The rearrangement links TRBV19 to TRBJ2-3, with 8 bases identical to TRBD1. The CDR3 runs to 13 residues. Germline V gene data show CDR1 as LNHDA and CDR2 as SQIVND (reference sequence). V lost 7 bases to trimming and J lost 1 base; unmatched junction nucleotides: 1. The CDR3 DNA is TGTGCCAGTAAGACAGGGGGCACAGATACGCAGTATTTT. It is translated as CASKTGGTDTQYF.

The table lists this clone with many counts. V is TRBV28 and J is TRBJ2-5, with 7 bases matching TRBD1. Per germline, CDR1 MDHEN and CDR2 SYDVKM. V trimming: 1 base; J trimming: 2 bases; junction bases outside the gene matches: 1. The CDR3 is 14 residues long. CDR3 sequence: CASSLSGGQETQYF. The CDR3 DNA sequence: TGTGCCAGCAGTTTATCAGGGGGTCAAGAGACCCAGTACTTC.

By its share, this clone is medium-sized (0.01 to 0.1%). The genes are TRBV7-8 and TRBJ2-7; 8 bases map to TRBD2. The CDR3 runs 16 residues. Per germline, CDR1 SGHVS and CDR2 FQNEAQ. Unmatched junction bases numbered 6, after V lost 2 bases and J lost 0 bases. The CDR3, as DNA: TGTGCCAGCAGCTTACCCTCCGGGACTAGCTCCTACGAGCAGTACTTC. Amino acid sequence: CASSLPSGTSSYEQYF. Full variable domain (outside the CDR3, taken from reference TRBV7-8 and TRBJ2-7): GAGVSQSPRYKVAKRGQDVALRCDPISGHVSLFWYQQALGQGPEFLTYFQNEAQLDKSGLPSDRFFAERPEGSVSTLKIQRTQQEDSAVYLCASSLPSGTSSYEQYFGPGTRLTVT.

This clone has at least ten counts. The rearrangement links TRBV3-1 to TRBJ2-5, with D hard to call. CDR3 length equals 11 residues. V lost 11 bases to trimming and J lost 5 bases, with 12 bases between them. The V gene's germline CDR1 is LGHDT and CDR2 YNNKEL (reference sequence). CDR3 residues: CAVGSGETQYF. In DNA form, the CDR3 reads TGTGCCGTCGGTTCCGGGGAGACCCAGTACTTC.

This clone appeared a few times. A read error may produce the germline difference seen at one junction end. The gene calls are TRBV20-1 and TRBJ1-5, with a weak D call TRBD1 (5 bases). Germline V CDR1 and CDR2: DFQATT, SNEGSKA (reference sequence). The CDR3 runs to 16 residues. CDR3 region: CSARAGGVNSNQPQHF. CDR3 in DNA: TGCAGCGCTAGAGCGGGGGGGGTGAACAGCAATCAGCCCCAGCATTTT.

This clone was counted at least ten times. This chain links TRBV6-2 or TRBV6-3 with TRBJ2-3; the D is unclear. The V end lost 4 bases, the J end lost 1 base, and 9 bases lay between the germline ends. This CDR3 is 14 amino acids long. CDR1 and CDR2 from the germline V gene are MNHEY and SVGEGT. The CDR3 bases are TGTGCCAGCAGTTCAGCAGCTGGCACAGATACGCAGTATTTT. As protein: CASSSAAGTDTQYF.

This clone showed up many times. This sequence joins TRBV6-6 and TRBJ2-3, with D perhaps matching TRBD2 (5 bases). V was trimmed by 2 bases and J by 0 bases, leaving 12 bases between them. This CDR3 comprises 16 residues. Germline loops: CDR1 MNHNY, CDR2 SVGAGI (reference sequence). CDR3 sequence: CASSYERTFSTDTQYF. The CDR3 nucleotides read TGTGCCAGCAGTTACGAAAGGACTTTTAGCACAGATACGCAGTATTTT.

This clone was seen repeatedly, ten times or more. The CDR3 DNA sequence: TGCGCCAGCAGCCAAAGCTCTACTAGCGGATCCTACGAGCAGTACTTC. This translates into CASSQSSTSGSYEQYF. This chain links TRBV4-1 with TRBJ2-7; 8 positions agree with TRBD2. The J segment lost 1 base and the V segment lost 2 bases, leaving 7 bases of the junction unmatched. This CDR3 is built from 16 residues. Germline CDR1 is MGHRA and CDR2 is YSYEKL.

This clone was detected ten times or more. The genes are TRBV19 and TRBJ2-7; no definite D call. The V and J ends lost 1 base and 7 bases respectively, with 11 bases between them. The CDR3 runs 13 residues. Germline CDR1 and CDR2: LNHDA and SQIVND (reference sequence). CDR3 loop: CASSIGSGGEQYF. DNA for the CDR3: TGTGCCAGTAGTATAGGTAGTGGTGGTGAGCAGTACTTC.

This clone was observed at least ten times. The chain carries TRBV12-3 or TRBV12-4 and TRBJ1-4; D might be TRBD1 (5 bases). V was cut by 8 bases and J by 6 bases, with 16 bases left in between. This CDR3 is 14 amino acids long. The CDR3 coding sequence is TGTGCCAGCTGGGGTGGGGGGGTGGATGAAAAACTGTTTTTT. This codes for CASWGGGVDEKLFF.

In this sample, this clone turned up many times. This chain links TRBV4-2 with TRBJ2-2; 12 nucleotides match TRBD2. V was pared by 0 bases and J by 9 bases, with 11 bases of the junction left unmatched. CDR1 and CDR2 from the germline V gene are LGHNA and YNFKEQ. The CDR3 length is 18 residues. DNA for the CDR3: TGTGCCAGCAGCCAAGAGAATCTAGCGGGGGGGCCTTATCGGGAGCTGTTTTTT. It yields the protein CASSQENLAGGPYRELFF.

The chain is built from TRBV10-3 and TRBJ2-1; 9 nucleotides align to TRBD1. Germline loops: CDR1 ENHRY, CDR2 SYGVKD. This CDR3 has 15 amino acids. The junction had 10 bases not matched to a gene; V was cut back by 6 bases and J by 7 bases. CDR3 sequence (DNA): TGTGCCATCAGGAACAGGGGGCGCATGGATAATGAGCAGTTCTTC. This encodes CAIRNRGRMDNEQFF.

As to this clone: A read error may be the cause here, since a much bigger clone is one base away. The CDR3 DNA sequence: TGTACCAGCAGGAAAGACTCCTACAATGAGCAGTTCTTC. Residues: CTSRKDSYNEQFF. V usage is TRBV5-4 and J usage is TRBJ2-1; unclear D gene. Germline V gene sequence: CDR1 SGHNT, CDR2 YYREEE (reference sequence). The CDR3 covers 13 residues.

This clone was detected many times. This chain connects TRBV24-1 to TRBJ2-7, with D hard to call. The CDR3 length is 13 residues. Germline values: CDR1 KGHDR, CDR2 SFDVKD. V shed 6 bases and J shed 2 bases, with 10 bases lying between them. CDR3 region: CATSTEGTYEQYF. DNA of the CDR3: TGTGCCACCAGTACTGAAGGTACCTACGAGCAGTACTTC.

This clone was observed at least ten times. This chain uses TRBV29-1 with TRBJ2-3, with 10 positions matching TRBD2. Germline values: CDR1 SQVTM, CDR2 ANQGSEA. Unmatched junction bases numbered 4, after V lost 5 bases and J lost 5 bases. The CDR3 length is 13 residues. As DNA, the CDR3 is TGCAGCGTTTCAGGACTAGCGGTAGATACGCAGTATTTT. This encodes CSVSGLAVDTQYF.

This clone was seen repeatedly, ten times or more. The rearrangement joins TRBV12-3 or TRBV12-4 to TRBJ2-7; no firm D call. The CDR3 runs 8 residues. The V end lost 9 bases, the J end lost 4 bases, and 1 base lay between the germline ends. In DNA, the CDR3 is TGTGCCAGGTACGAGCAGTACTTC. This translates into CARYEQYF.

This clone was observed a handful of times. The J gene is TRBJ2-5, the V gene TRBV2; 9 nucleotides match TRBD1. Germline values: CDR1 SNHLY, CDR2 FYNNEI. The CDR3 has 14 amino acids. Germline trimming cut 7 bases from V and 5 bases from J; bases unmatched to any gene: 8. The chain's CDR3 is CASIAQTGGETQYF. As DNA, the CDR3 is TGTGCCAGCATTGCTCAGACAGGGGGGGAGACCCAGTACTTC. Based on the CDR3 plus reference TRBV2 and TRBJ2-5, the full variable domain is EPEVTQTPSHQVTQMGQEVILRCVPISNHLYFYWYRQILGQKVEFLVSFYNNEISEKSEIFDDQFSVERPDGSNFTLKIRSTKLEDSAMYFCASIAQTGGETQYFGPGTRLLVL.

The chain uses TRBV19 and TRBJ1-5, with a possible D match to TRBD1 (5 bases). The CDR3 runs 14 residues. Germline CDR1 is LNHDA and CDR2 is SQIVND (reference sequence). CDR3 sequence (DNA): TGTGGGTGCAGCGGGGGTTATAGCAATCAGCCCCAGCATTTT. This translates into CGCSGGYSNQPQHF.

This clone showed up many times. The V call is TRBV9, the J call TRBJ1-1; the D gene is possibly TRBD1 (6 bases). Germline CDR1 and CDR2: SGDLS and YYNGEE. This CDR3 is built from 16 residues. Trimming removed 4 bases from V and 4 bases from J, with 20 bases in between. For the CDR3, the DNA is TGTGCCAGCAGCCCACAATCAGGGGTGGAGGGCACTGAAGCTTTCTTT. It encodes CASSPQSGVEGTEAFF.

This clone was observed many times. The gene calls are TRBV14 and TRBJ1-1; D not resolved. The germline gives CDR1 SGHDN, CDR2 FVKESK. Trimming shortened V by 6 bases and J by 7 bases, and 18 bases separated the two germline ends. The CDR3 totals 14 residues. CDR3 nucleotides: TGTGCCAGCAGAGAGACCCACGTGGGCGGTGAAGCTTTCTTT. Translating it yields CASRETHVGGEAFF.

This clone showed up just a few times. Possible read error: a much larger clone is one base away. CDR3 in amino acids: CVSSVMPGGPSSYNEQFF. For the CDR3, the DNA is TGTGTCAGCAGCGTCATGCCCGGGGGGCCAAGCTCCTACAATGAGCAGTTCTTC. This sequence joins TRBV13 and TRBJ2-1; a possible D gene is TRBD2 (7 bases). CDR1 is PRHDT, CDR2 FYEKMQ, per germline (reference sequence). This CDR3 region has 18 residues.